This T cell receptor (beta chain) was identified in a study of T cells after yellow fever vaccination. Losses at the gene ends were 5 bases for V and 7 bases for J; bases not matched to a gene: 6. CDR3 size: 14 residues. Germline V gene data show CDR1 as MNHNS and CDR2 as SASEGT. TCRdb reprocessed the 5' RACE reads with MiXCR, giving one entry per CDR3 protein. The sample consists of approximately 550,000 distinct CDR3 sequences, less than 20% of them appearing once. The source material was PBMCs, sampled 15 days after the yellow fever booster vaccination. The source of this sequence is a man aged 25-45 years who received the YFV17D yellow fever vaccine. The chain couples TRBV6-1 to TRBJ2-1; 9 positions agree with TRBD2. CDR3 sequence (DNA): TGTGCCAGCAGTAAGGGACTAGCCTCAAATGAGCAGTTCTTC. Translated, it gives CASSKGLASNEQFF.